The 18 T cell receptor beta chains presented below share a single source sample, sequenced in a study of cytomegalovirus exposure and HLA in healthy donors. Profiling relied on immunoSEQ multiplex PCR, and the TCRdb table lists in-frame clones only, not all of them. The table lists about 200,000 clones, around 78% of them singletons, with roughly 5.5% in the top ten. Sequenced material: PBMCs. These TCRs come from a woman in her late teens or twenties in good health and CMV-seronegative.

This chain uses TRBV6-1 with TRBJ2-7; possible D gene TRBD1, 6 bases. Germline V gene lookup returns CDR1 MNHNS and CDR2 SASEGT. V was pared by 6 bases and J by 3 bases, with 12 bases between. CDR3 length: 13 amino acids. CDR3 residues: CASRRQELYEQYF. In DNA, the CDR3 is TGTGCCAGCAGGAGACAGGAACTCTACGAGCAGTACTTC.

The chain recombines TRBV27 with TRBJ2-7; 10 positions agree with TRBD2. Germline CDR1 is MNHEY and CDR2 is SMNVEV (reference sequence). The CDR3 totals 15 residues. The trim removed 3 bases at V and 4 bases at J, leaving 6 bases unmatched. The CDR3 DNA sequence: TGTGCCAGCAGTTTCGGGCTAGCGGGAGTTTACGAGCAGTACTTC. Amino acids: CASSFGLAGVYEQYF.

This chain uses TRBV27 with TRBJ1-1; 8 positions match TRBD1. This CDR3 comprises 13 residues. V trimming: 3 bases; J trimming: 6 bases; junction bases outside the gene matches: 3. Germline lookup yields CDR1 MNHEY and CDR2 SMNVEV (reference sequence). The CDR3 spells CASSLDRVAEAFF. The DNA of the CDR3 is TGTGCCAGCAGTTTGGACAGGGTTGCTGAAGCTTTCTTT.

The DNA for the CDR3 is TGTGCCAGCAGCCCAACTAGCATCACTTACAATGAGCAGTTCTTC. Amino acid sequence: CASSPTSITYNEQFF. The chain couples TRBV7-3 to TRBJ2-1, with D tentatively TRBD2 (6 bases). There are 15 residues in the CDR3. V was trimmed by 5 bases and J by 4 bases, leaving 15 bases between them. Germline V CDR1 and CDR2: SGHTA, FQGTGA.

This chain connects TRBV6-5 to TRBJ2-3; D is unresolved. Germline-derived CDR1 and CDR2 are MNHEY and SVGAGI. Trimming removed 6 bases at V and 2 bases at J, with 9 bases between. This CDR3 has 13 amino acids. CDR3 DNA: TGTGCCAGCAGGACAACAGACACAGATACGCAGTATTTT. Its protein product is CASRTTDTDTQYF.

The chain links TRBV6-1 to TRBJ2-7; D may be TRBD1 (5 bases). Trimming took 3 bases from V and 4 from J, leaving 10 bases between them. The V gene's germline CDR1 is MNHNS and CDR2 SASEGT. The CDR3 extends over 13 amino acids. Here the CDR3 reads CASSEFGAYEQYF. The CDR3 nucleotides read TGTGCCAGCAGTGAGTTTGGGGCTTACGAGCAGTACTTC.

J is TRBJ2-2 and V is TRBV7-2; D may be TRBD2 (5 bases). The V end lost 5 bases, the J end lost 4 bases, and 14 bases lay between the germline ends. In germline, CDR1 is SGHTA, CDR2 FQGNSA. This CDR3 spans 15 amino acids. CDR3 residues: CASSPGMGGTGELFF. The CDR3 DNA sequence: TGTGCCAGCAGCCCGGGGATGGGTGGCACCGGGGAGCTGTTTTTT.

The CDR3 is CASSEAWETETQYF. CDR3 sequence (DNA): TGTGCCAGCAGTGAGGCTTGGGAGACAGAGACCCAGTACTTC. This sequence joins TRBV2 and TRBJ2-5; TRBD2 might be the D (5 bases). The CDR3 length is 14 residues. Germline-derived CDR1 and CDR2 are SNHLY and FYNNEI. Trimming shortened V by 3 bases and J by 4 bases, and 12 bases separated the two germline ends.

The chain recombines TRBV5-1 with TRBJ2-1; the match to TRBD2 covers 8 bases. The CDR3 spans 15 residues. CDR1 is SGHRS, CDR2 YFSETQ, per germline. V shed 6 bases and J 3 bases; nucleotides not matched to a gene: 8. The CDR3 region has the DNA TGCGCCAGCACCACGGGGGGGCCAAACTACAATGAGCAGTTCTTC. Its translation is CASTTGGPNYNEQFF.

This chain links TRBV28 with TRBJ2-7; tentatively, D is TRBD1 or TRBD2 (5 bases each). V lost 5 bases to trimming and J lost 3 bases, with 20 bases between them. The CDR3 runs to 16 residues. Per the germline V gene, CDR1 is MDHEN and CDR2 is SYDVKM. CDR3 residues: CASSTAGTDLGYEQYF. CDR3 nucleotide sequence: TGTGCCAGCAGTACGGCCGGGACGGACTTGGGCTACGAGCAGTACTTC.

The CDR3: CASSQGGYPEAFF. In DNA form, the CDR3 reads TGCGCCAGCAGCCAAGGTGGTTATCCTGAAGCTTTCTTT. This chain joins TRBV4-1 and TRBJ1-1; D remains ambiguous. Per germline, CDR1 MGHRA and CDR2 YSYEKL. V was cut by 1 base and J by 6 bases, with 9 bases left in between. The CDR3 covers 13 residues.

CDR3 loop: CASSLPSEGYTF. The CDR3 nucleotides read TGTGCCAGCAGCTTACCATCAGAGGGCTACACCTTC. This rearrangement joins TRBV7-8 to TRBJ1-2; no firm D call. The CDR3 has 12 amino acids. From germline, CDR1 is SGHVS and CDR2 FQNEAQ. Trimming left V 2 bases short and J 8 bases short, with 9 bases between. The full variable domain, its missing parts supplied by reference TRBV7-8 and TRBJ1-2, is GAGVSQSPRYKVAKRGQDVALRCDPISGHVSLFWYQQALGQGPEFLTYFQNEAQLDKSGLPSDRFFAERPEGSVSTLKIQRTQQEDSAVYLCASSLPSEGYTFGSGTRLTVV.

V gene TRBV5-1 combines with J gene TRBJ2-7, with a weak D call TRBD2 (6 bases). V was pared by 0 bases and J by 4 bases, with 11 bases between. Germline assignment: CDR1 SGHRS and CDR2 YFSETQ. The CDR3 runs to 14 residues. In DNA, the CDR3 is TGCGCCAGCAGCTTGGGACTAGGCGGATACGAGCAGTACTTC. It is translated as CASSLGLGGYEQYF.

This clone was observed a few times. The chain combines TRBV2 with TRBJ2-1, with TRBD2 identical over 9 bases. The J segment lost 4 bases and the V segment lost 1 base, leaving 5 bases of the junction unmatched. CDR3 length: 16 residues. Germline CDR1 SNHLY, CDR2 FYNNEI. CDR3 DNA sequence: TGTGCCAGCAGTGAAGTCAGACTAGCGGTATACAATGAGCAGTTCTTC. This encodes CASSEVRLAVYNEQFF.

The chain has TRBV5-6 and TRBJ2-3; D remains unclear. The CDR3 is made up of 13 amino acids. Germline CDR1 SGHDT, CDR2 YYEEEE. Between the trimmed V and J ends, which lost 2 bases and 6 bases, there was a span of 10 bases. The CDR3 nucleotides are TGTGCCAGCAGCTTTAATGAGGAGGATACGCAGTATTTT. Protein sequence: CASSFNEEDTQYF.

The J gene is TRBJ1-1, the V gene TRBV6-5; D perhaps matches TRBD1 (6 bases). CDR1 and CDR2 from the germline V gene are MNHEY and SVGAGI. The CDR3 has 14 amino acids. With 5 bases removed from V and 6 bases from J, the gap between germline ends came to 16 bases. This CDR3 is CASSPRGGIPEAFF. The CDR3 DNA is TGTGCCAGCAGTCCACGGGGGGGCATCCCTGAAGCTTTCTTT.

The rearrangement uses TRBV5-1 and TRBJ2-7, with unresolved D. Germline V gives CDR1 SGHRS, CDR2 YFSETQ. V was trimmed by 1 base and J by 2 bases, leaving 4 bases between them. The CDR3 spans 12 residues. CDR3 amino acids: CASSLSTYEQYF. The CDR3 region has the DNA TGCGCCAGCAGCTTGTCCACCTACGAGCAGTACTTC.

The CDR3 reads CASSFVGAREQYF. The CDR3 DNA sequence: TGCGCCAGCAGCTTTGTCGGGGCTCGCGAGCAGTACTTC. This chain uses TRBV5-1 with TRBJ2-7; D could derive from TRBD1 or TRBD2 (5 bases each). This CDR3 contains 13 residues. Looked up from germline, CDR1 is SGHRS and CDR2 is YFSETQ. Trimming took 2 bases from V and 6 from J, leaving 12 bases between them.